The present T cell receptor beta chain was sequenced within a study of neurological immune-mediated disorders. Study details: Of the 34 patients who had multiple sclerosis, about 30 had the relapsing-remitting form and 3 had the secondary progressive form.

A 10-nucleotide random UMI tagged transcripts in template-switch 5'RACE cDNA synthesis. From 15-18 subjects, over 180 million TCR-beta sequences were obtained in each sequencing run. TCRdb recomputed calls from the 5' RACE reads with MiXCR, one row per CDR3 protein. The table shows some 60,000 distinct CDR3 sequences, with around 3.8% occurring only once. Study results and limitations: The expanded clones of different subjects shared no CDR3 amino acid sequences (suggesting private repertoires in all groups).

This clonotype was seen ten or more times. What it binds is unknown. The CDR3 covers 12 residues. Per the germline V gene, CDR1 is MNHEY and CDR2 is SMNVEV (reference sequence). Trimming cost V 5 bases and J 11 bases, with 13 bases left between them. The sequence was collected from a woman between 50 and 59 years old with multiple sclerosis. Sequencing was carried out using PBMCs. This chain connects TRBV27 to TRBJ2-1, with D perhaps matching TRBD2 (6 bases). CDR3 loop: CASSPGLFKQFF. The CDR3, as DNA: TGTGCCAGCAGTCCGGGACTTTTCAAGCAGTTCTTC.